The T cell receptor beta chain under discussion was sequenced for a study of CD8 T cells in ankylosing spondylitis. Study conclusions and caveats: Disease-linked clones were reportedly significantly enriched in matched ankylosing spondylitis synovial fluid. Reactive arthritis synovial fluid and blood previously showed some of these motif variants.

CDR1 and CDR2 from the germline V gene are SGHTA and FQGTGA. The CDR3 sequence is 14 residues long. The V end was cut by 2 bases, the J end by 1 base, with 5 bases between. This clonotype was found many times. As yet, its antigen is unknown. Quantitative 5'-RACE with molecular barcodes produced the TCR beta libraries. TCRdb independently ran MiXCR on the 5' RACE reads; one entry per CDR3 protein. Among around 75,000 distinct CDR3 sequences listed, 5.3% were seen once. The clonotype comes from a male donor with ankylosing spondylitis or in good health (not recorded which). The V gene is TRBV7-3, the J gene TRBJ2-2; tentatively, D is TRBD1 or TRBD2 (5 bases each). Sequenced sample: blood, either unsorted or a sorted T cell fraction (not recorded which). The CDR3: CASSLGGNTGELFF. CDR3 bases: TGTGCCAGCAGCTTAGGGGGGAACACCGGGGAGCTGTTTTTT.